Presented here are 31 T cell receptor beta chains from one specimen sequenced in a study of blood T cell repertoires in COVID-19. Clones were read by immunoSEQ multiplex PCR, and TCRdb kept only the in-frame ones, dropping some. The profile covers tens of thousands of clones, with about 90% appearing a single time and 2.7% taken by the ten largest. The sequenced sample consisted of peripheral blood. The receptors derive from a man aged 45-65 years with COVID-19, enrolled during active disease.

This clone was recorded once. The gene calls are TRBV10-3 and TRBJ1-4, with a tentative D call TRBD1 (6 bases). Germline V lookup: CDR1 ENHRY, CDR2 SYGVKD. V gave up 5 bases and J gave up 8 bases, with 12 bases separating them. This CDR3 region has 13 residues. CDR3 sequence reads: CAISYDRREKLFF. CDR3 sequence (DNA): TGTGCCATCAGTTATGACAGGCGCGAAAAACTGTTTTTT.

The rearrangement links TRBV15 to TRBJ2-5, with TRBD2 as a possible D gene (5 bases). CDR1 is LNHNV, CDR2 YYDKDF, per germline (reference sequence). Trimming left V 1 base short and J 1 base short, with 10 bases between. The length of the CDR3 is 15 residues. This chain's CDR3 is CATSRGRLSQETQYF. CDR3 DNA: TGTGCCACCAGCAGAGGTCGACTATCCCAAGAGACCCAGTACTTC.

CDR3 loop: CASSPRTLTLDRMGGTEAFF. In nucleotides, the CDR3 is TGTGCCAGCAGCCCGCGGACCCTTACTTTGGACAGGATGGGTGGGACTGAAGCTTTCTTT. This chain uses TRBV3-1 (or the pseudogene TRBV3-2) with TRBJ1-1; 7 nucleotides align to TRBD1. V was clipped by 4 bases and J by 5 bases; unmatched bases: 25. This CDR3 region has 20 residues. Germline V gene data show CDR1 as LGHDT and CDR2 as YNNKEL (reference sequence).

The V call is TRBV7-9, the J call TRBJ2-3; D remains ambiguous. Germline CDR1 SEHNR, CDR2 FQNEAQ (reference sequence). Trimming took 5 bases from V and 1 from J, leaving 10 bases between them. The CDR3 is 14 amino acids. CDR3 residues: CASSRTYGTDTQYF. Here the CDR3 DNA reads TGTGCCAGCAGCAGAACCTATGGCACAGATACGCAGTATTTT.

This chain connects TRBV10-3 to TRBJ1-6; tentatively, D is TRBD1 (5 bases). The CDR3 length is 15 residues. V lost 0 bases and J lost 5, with 8 bases in between. Germline CDR1 is ENHRY and CDR2 is SYGVKD. CDR3 protein: CAISESTGNNSPLHF. CDR3 sequence (DNA): TGTGCCATCAGTGAGTCTACAGGCAATAATTCACCCCTCCACTTT.

The chain couples TRBV30 to TRBJ1-1; D might be TRBD1 (5 bases). The CDR3 runs to 13 residues. The germline gives CDR1 GTSNPN, CDR2 SVGIG (reference sequence). V was cut by 0 bases and J by 1 base, with 6 bases left in between. This CDR3 is CAWSVQENTEAFF. As DNA, the CDR3 is TGTGCCTGGAGTGTACAGGAGAACACTGAAGCTTTCTTT.

The chain has TRBV24-1 and TRBJ1-1, with D tentatively TRBD1 (5 bases). Germline V gene data show CDR1 as KGHDR and CDR2 as SFDVKD. V was trimmed by 3 bases and J by 6 bases, leaving 16 bases between them. This CDR3 is 15 amino acids long. The CDR3 region is CATSDGRGRVSEAFF. Written as DNA, the CDR3 is TGTGCCACCAGTGATGGGCGTGGCAGGGTCTCTGAAGCTTTCTTT.

This chain links TRBV5-1 with TRBJ1-2, with D unresolved. CDR1 and CDR2 from the germline V gene are SGHRS and YFSETQ. Trimming removed 2 bases from V and 1 base from J, with 9 bases in between. The length of the CDR3 is 14 residues. The DNA for the CDR3 is TGCGCCAGCAGCTTCGGTCAAAGTAACTATGGCTACACCTTC. Amino acid sequence: CASSFGQSNYGYTF.

V is TRBV5-1 and J is TRBJ2-1, with 16 nucleotides matching TRBD2. CDR3 length: 17 residues. The trim removed 4 bases at V and 8 bases at J, leaving 9 bases unmatched. Germline-derived CDR1 and CDR2 are SGHRS and YFSETQ. CDR3 in amino acids: CASSTGLAGGPWDEQFF. The CDR3 nucleotides are TGCGCCAGCAGCACGGGACTAGCGGGGGGGCCGTGGGATGAGCAGTTCTTC.

The chain employs TRBV6-5 and TRBJ2-7, with 13 positions matching TRBD2. The V segment lost 6 bases and the J segment 5 bases; nucleotides outside the gene matches: 7. The CDR3 extends over 15 amino acids. Per the germline V gene, CDR1 is MNHEY and CDR2 is SVGAGI. CDR3 in DNA: TGTGCCAGCAGCGTACTAGCGGGGGGGCATGACGAGCAGTACTTC. Translated, it gives CASSVLAGGHDEQYF.

This chain uses TRBV2 with TRBJ2-3; a possible D gene is TRBD2 (7 bases). The length of the CDR3 is 12 residues. Deletions cut 6 bases from V and 9 bases from J, with 13 bases between. The germline CDR1 and CDR2 sequences are SNHLY and FYNNEI. CDR3 bases: TGTGCCAGCAGGCAAGAGGGGGGGACGCAGTATTTT. It translates to CASRQEGGTQYF. Together with reference TRBV2 and TRBJ2-3, the CDR3 gives the full variable domain: EPEVTQTPSHQVTQMGQEVILRCVPISNHLYFYWYRQILGQKVEFLVSFYNNEISEKSEIFDDQFSVERPDGSNFTLKIRSTKLEDSAMYFCASRQEGGTQYFGPGTRLTVL.

The chain is built from TRBV27 and TRBJ1-2, with D possibly being TRBD1 (5 bases). Germline CDR1 is MNHEY and CDR2 is SMNVEV (reference sequence). The V gene lost 8 bases and the J gene lost 6 bases, with 16 bases spanning the gap. The CDR3 length is 13 residues. The CDR3 DNA sequence: TGTGCCAGCGCGCCGGGGGGGTTCCATGGCTACACCTTC. Translating it yields CASAPGGFHGYTF.

As DNA, the CDR3 is TGTGCCAGCAGTGAAGGTGGGGCTCCCCTCCACTTT. It codes for CASSEGGAPLHF. The chain carries TRBV2 and TRBJ1-6, with D perhaps TRBD1 (5 bases). The V gene's germline CDR1 is SNHLY and CDR2 FYNNEI. This CDR3 is 12 amino acids long. The germline V and J ends were trimmed by 1 base and 13 bases, with 8 bases remaining between them.

The chain couples TRBV5-6 to TRBJ1-6; weak D call: TRBD1 (6 bases). This CDR3 is built from 17 residues. The germline V gene encodes CDR1 SGHDT and CDR2 YYEEEE. Trimming stripped 3 bases from V and 3 bases from J, with 16 bases between. The CDR3 region is CASSSLTGSSYNSPLHF. CDR3 DNA sequence: TGTGCCAGCAGCTCGCTGACAGGATCTAGCTATAATTCACCCCTCCACTTT.

The rearrangement joins TRBV7-2 to TRBJ2-1, with no clear D. In germline, CDR1 is SGHTA, CDR2 FQGNSA. The V and J ends lost 2 bases and 0 bases respectively, with 8 bases between them. The CDR3 contains 15 residues. The CDR3: CASSLMLSSYNEQFF. The CDR3 DNA reads as TGTGCCAGCAGCTTAATGCTGAGCTCCTACAATGAGCAGTTCTTC. The full variable domain, its missing parts supplied by reference TRBV7-2 and TRBJ2-1, is GAGVSQSPSNKVTEKGKDVELRCDPISGHTALYWYRQSLGQGLEFLIYFQGNSAPDKSGLPSDRFSAERTGGSVSTLTIQRTQQEDSAVYLCASSLMLSSYNEQFFGPGTRLTVL.

The chain carries TRBV3-1 (or the pseudogene TRBV3-2) and TRBJ1-5, with D possibly matching TRBD1 (5 bases). Germline V gene lookup returns CDR1 LGHDT and CDR2 YNNKEL (reference sequence). V was trimmed by 2 bases and J by 9 bases, leaving 11 bases between them. The CDR3 totals 13 residues. For the CDR3, the DNA is TGTGCCAGCAGCCAAAGCCAGGGATTGCCCCAGCATTTT. Its translation is CASSQSQGLPQHF.

The CDR3 DNA sequence: TGTGCCAGCAGCGTAGGTCTAGCGCGGAACAATGAGCAGTTCTTC. Residues: CASSVGLARNNEQFF. This rearrangement joins TRBV9 to TRBJ2-1; weak D call: TRBD2 (6 bases). Germline CDR1 is SGDLS and CDR2 is YYNGEE. The V gene lost 0 bases and the J gene lost 5 bases, with 12 bases spanning the gap. The CDR3 is 15 residues long.

The chain carries TRBV9 and TRBJ2-3; possible D gene TRBD2, 6 bases. Germline V gene data show CDR1 as SGDLS and CDR2 as YYNGEE. Trimming cost V 4 bases and J 1 base, with 10 bases left between them. The CDR3 is 14 amino acids. The CDR3 nucleotides are TGTGCCAGCAGCACCCGGAGGGGCACAGATACGCAGTATTTT. Amino acid sequence: CASSTRRGTDTQYF. The full variable domain, with the rest looked up from reference TRBV9 and TRBJ2-3, is DSGVTQTPKHLITATGQRVTLRCSPRSGDLSVYWYQQSLDQGLQFLIQYYNGEERAKGNILERFSAQQFPDLHSELNLSSLELGDSALYFCASSTRRGTDTQYFGPGTRLTVL.

This clone was seen once. The CDR3: CASSLVVSSYEQYF. In DNA, the CDR3 is TGTGCCAGCAGCTTAGTGGTGAGCTCCTACGAGCAGTACTTC. The chain employs TRBV7-8 and TRBJ2-7; D is unresolved. Trimming shortened V by 1 base and J by 0 bases, and 7 bases separated the two germline ends. Germline loops: CDR1 SGHVS, CDR2 FQNEAQ. This CDR3 has 14 amino acids.

The chain recombines TRBV2 with TRBJ2-5, with a tentative D call TRBD1 (6 bases). This CDR3 has 16 residues. The V gene lost 4 bases and the J gene lost 1 base, with 16 bases spanning the gap. Germline V gives CDR1 SNHLY, CDR2 FYNNEI. The CDR3 spells CASSVRSRTAQETQYF. In DNA form, the CDR3 reads TGTGCCAGCAGTGTTAGATCCAGGACAGCCCAAGAGACCCAGTACTTC.

J is TRBJ2-1 and V is TRBV7-2; D possibly corresponds to TRBD1 (6 bases). V shed 8 bases and J shed 8 bases, with 16 bases lying between them. From germline, CDR1 is SGHTA and CDR2 FQGNSA. This CDR3 comprises 13 residues. The CDR3 sequence: CASGPRGYHEQFF. The CDR3 DNA sequence: TGTGCCAGCGGCCCAAGGGGGTACCATGAGCAGTTCTTC.

The chain has TRBV4-2 and TRBJ1-2; D is perhaps TRBD1 (5 bases). The CDR3 runs to 16 residues. V gave up 2 bases and J gave up 3 bases, with 16 bases separating them. Germline V gene data show CDR1 as LGHNA and CDR2 as YNFKEQ. The CDR3 here is CASSQSSSDRDYGYTF. The CDR3 nucleotides read TGTGCCAGCAGCCAATCCAGTTCAGACAGAGACTATGGCTACACCTTC.

This chain joins TRBV5-1 and TRBJ1-6; perhaps TRBD1 as D (5 bases). The CDR3 is 15 amino acids. Germline lookup yields CDR1 SGHRS and CDR2 YFSETQ. V shed 0 bases and J shed 9 bases, with 13 bases lying between them. CDR3 DNA sequence: TGCGCCAGCAGCTTGGTTCAGGGTATGGGTTCACCCCTCCACTTT. It codes for CASSLVQGMGSPLHF.

The chain recombines TRBV7-2 with TRBJ2-7; maybe TRBD2 (7 bases). The CDR3 sequence is 17 residues long. Germline CDR1 is SGHTA and CDR2 is FQGNSA. V lost 0 bases and J lost 3, with 18 bases in between. The chain's CDR3 is CASSLAGGLTPFYEQYF. The CDR3 DNA follows: TGTGCCAGCAGCTTAGCGGGGGGGCTAACGCCTTTCTACGAGCAGTACTTC.

The chain is built from TRBV27 and TRBJ1-4; unclear D gene. V lost 1 base and J lost 2, with 8 bases in between. The CDR3 is 15 amino acids. Germline CDR1 and CDR2: MNHEY and SMNVEV (reference sequence). The CDR3, as DNA: TGTGCCAGCAGTTTATTGTGGCAGACTAATGAAAAACTGTTTTTT. It specifies CASSLLWQTNEKLFF.

The CDR3, as DNA: TGTGCCACCAGCCCCGGGACAGGGCGCACTGAAGCTTTCTTT. Residues: CATSPGTGRTEAFF. The J gene is TRBJ1-1, the V gene TRBV24-1, with 9 positions matching TRBD1. This CDR3 spans 14 amino acids. V lost 7 bases, J lost 4 bases, and 6 bases stayed unmatched. Germline lookup yields CDR1 KGHDR and CDR2 SFDVKD.

The chain employs TRBV18 and TRBJ2-5, with TRBD2 matching over 7 bases. This CDR3 has 14 amino acids. CDR1 is KGHSH and CDR2 is LQKENI in the germline V gene. The J segment lost 5 bases and the V segment lost 4 bases, leaving 7 bases of the junction unmatched. CDR3 sequence: CASSRDYRGETQYF. The CDR3 nucleotides are TGTGCCAGCTCACGGGACTATCGGGGGGAGACCCAGTACTTC.

The V gene is TRBV19, the J gene TRBJ1-4; 7 bases are shared with TRBD1. V trimming: 5 bases; J trimming: 2 bases; junction bases outside the gene matches: 11. The length of the CDR3 is 17 residues. CDR1 and CDR2 (germline): LNHDA, SQIVND (reference sequence). The DNA for the CDR3 is TGTGCCAGTAGTGCAACGGGACAGAAGATCACTAATGAAAAACTGTTTTTT. It yields the protein CASSATGQKITNEKLFF.

The chain links TRBV7-3 to TRBJ2-1; 9 bases are shared with TRBD2. Looked up from germline, CDR1 is SGHTA and CDR2 is FQGTGA. Trimming at V came to 5 bases and at J to 0 bases, leaving 2 bases not matched to a gene. The CDR3 is 15 residues long. The CDR3 coding sequence is TGTGCCAGCAGCCTAGCGGGGAGCTCCTACAATGAGCAGTTCTTC. This encodes CASSLAGSSYNEQFF.

This clone occurred once. The genes are TRBV11-2 and TRBJ1-4; 8 bases map to TRBD1. Germline assignment: CDR1 SGHAT and CDR2 FQNNGV. The J segment lost 6 bases and the V segment lost 5 bases, leaving 8 bases of the junction unmatched. The CDR3 is 15 amino acids. CDR3 residues: CASSPQGAAYEKLFF. In nucleotides, the CDR3 is TGTGCCAGCAGCCCTCAGGGGGCTGCCTATGAAAAACTGTTTTTT.

This rearrangement joins TRBV24-1 to TRBJ2-3; 11 bases are shared with TRBD2. The germline V gene has CDR1 KGHDR and CDR2 SFDVKD. The CDR3 length is 16 residues. The trim removed 3 bases at V and 4 bases at J, leaving 5 bases unmatched. The CDR3 loop is CATSDRGLADADTQYF. The CDR3 DNA is TGTGCCACCAGTGATCGGGGACTAGCGGATGCAGATACGCAGTATTTT.